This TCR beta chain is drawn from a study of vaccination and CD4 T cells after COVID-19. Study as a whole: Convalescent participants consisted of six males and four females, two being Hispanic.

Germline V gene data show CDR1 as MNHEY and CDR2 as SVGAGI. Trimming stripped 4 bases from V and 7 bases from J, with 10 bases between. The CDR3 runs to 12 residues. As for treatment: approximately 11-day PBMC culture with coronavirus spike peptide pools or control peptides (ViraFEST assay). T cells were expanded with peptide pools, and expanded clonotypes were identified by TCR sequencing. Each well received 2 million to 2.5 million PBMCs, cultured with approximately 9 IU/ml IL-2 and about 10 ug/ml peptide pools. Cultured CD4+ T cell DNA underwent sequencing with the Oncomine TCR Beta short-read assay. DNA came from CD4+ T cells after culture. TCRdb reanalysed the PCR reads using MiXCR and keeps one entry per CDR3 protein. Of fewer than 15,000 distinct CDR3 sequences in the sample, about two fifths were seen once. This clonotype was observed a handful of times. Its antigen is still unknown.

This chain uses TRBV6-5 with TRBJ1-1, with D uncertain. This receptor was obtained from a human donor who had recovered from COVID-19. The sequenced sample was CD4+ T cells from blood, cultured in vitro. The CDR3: CASSSWGIEAFF. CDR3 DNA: TGTGCCAGCAGTTCTTGGGGTATTGAAGCTTTCTTT.